This entry describes one TCR beta chain. The CDR3 sequence is 16 residues long. V was trimmed by 0 bases and J by 4 bases, leaving 15 bases between them. Germline lookup yields CDR1 SGHAT and CDR2 FQNNGV. The data belong to a study of blood T cell repertoires in COVID-19. About the study: Samples of COVID-19 (acute and convalescent) were obtained from the United States, Italy and Spain. T cells, B-cell-depleted T cells, or PBMCs provided the cDNA or gDNA that served as material.

In the original processing: Estimation of nucleated cell counts was performed using reference gene primer amplification. Assay: immunoSEQ multiplex PCR; the TCRdb copy retains only in-frame clones and omits some. That table gives V, J and clone size, and the DNA gave D and trimming. The repertoire holds over 120,000 clones, roughly 84% seen once, with approximately 40% in the top ten. The chain uses TRBV11-2 and TRBJ1-2; tentative D call: TRBD1 (5 bases). Input material: peripheral blood. This TCR derives from a human donor in a cohort sampled during active COVID-19. The DNA for the CDR3 is TGTGCCAGCAGCTTAGATGAGGCGCAGGGAATCTATGGCTACACCTTC. Its translation is CASSLDEAQGIYGYTF.